This T cell receptor (beta chain) appears in the sequencing data of a study of T cell changes during pregnancy in multiple sclerosis. TCRdb keeps only in-frame clones here, not all; method: immunoSEQ multiplex PCR. Of over 35,000 clones listed, about 95% are singletons. The CDR3 covers 16 residues. Germline V gives CDR1 SGHTA, CDR2 FQGNSA. The trim removed 1 base at V and 0 bases at J, leaving 1 base unmatched. The sequence came from a female donor with multiple sclerosis, enrolled in a pregnancy study. The rearrangement links TRBV7-2 to TRBJ2-1, with TRBD2 matching over 9 bases. Specimen: CD4+ T cells from peripheral blood mononuclear cells, collected in the second trimester of pregnancy. CDR3 sequence (DNA): TGTGCCAGCAGCTTAGTTAGCGGGAGCTCCTACAATGAGCAGTTCTTC. As protein: CASSLVSGSSYNEQFF.